A single sample is the source of the 20 T cell receptor beta chains below, sequenced in a study of T cells in localized non-small cell lung cancer. The assay was immunoSEQ multiplex PCR, and TCRdb's table has in-frame clones only and misses some. Here the sample spans under 75,000 clones, about 90% being singletons. The input for sequencing was peripheral blood, taken before any cancer treatment. The receptors originated from a male donor at least 60 years old with stage III squamous cell lung carcinoma.

V is TRBV4-3 and J is TRBJ1-2; D unclear. Trimming cost V 0 bases and J 7 bases, with 9 bases left between them. The CDR3 contains 13 residues. Germline V gene sequence: CDR1 LGHNA, CDR2 YSLEER. In DNA, the CDR3 is TGCGCCAGCAGCCAAGAAATCGCCATTGGCTACACCTTC. This codes for CASSQEIAIGYTF.

This chain links TRBV6-5 with TRBJ2-7, with D perhaps matching TRBD1 (6 bases). The CDR3 loop spans 15 amino acids. From germline, CDR1 is MNHEY and CDR2 SVGAGI. V dropped 1 base and J dropped 0 bases, with 10 bases sitting between them. CDR3 loop: CASSYLGQNSYEQYF. In DNA form, the CDR3 reads TGTGCCAGCAGTTACTTAGGACAGAACTCCTACGAGCAGTACTTC.

The genes are TRBV5-6 and TRBJ2-7; TRBD1 is a possible D gene (6 bases). The germline V and J ends were trimmed by 5 bases and 1 base, with 16 bases remaining between them. Germline-derived CDR1 and CDR2 are SGHDT and YYEEEE. The CDR3 runs to 15 residues. The CDR3 DNA sequence: TGTGCCAGCAGAACCACAGGGCAGGCATCCTACGAGCAGTACTTC. Its translation: CASRTTGQASYEQYF.

The chain is built from TRBV6-5 and TRBJ2-1; 10 nucleotides match TRBD2. The CDR3 has 15 amino acids. Germline V gives CDR1 MNHEY, CDR2 SVGAGI. V trimming: 6 bases; J trimming: 8 bases; junction bases outside the gene matches: 10. In nucleotides, the CDR3 is TGTGCCAGCAGCCCTCTAGCGGGGGCACTCCATGAGCAGTTCTTC. Its protein is CASSPLAGALHEQFF.

This chain joins TRBV10-2 and TRBJ2-5, with 8 bases lining up with TRBD2. V lost 8 bases to trimming and J lost 5 bases; unmatched junction nucleotides: 10. Germline assignment: CDR1 WSHSY and CDR2 SAAADI. The CDR3 totals 14 residues. The CDR3: CASFQRGIGETQYF. The CDR3 DNA follows: TGCGCCAGCTTTCAGCGGGGGATAGGGGAGACCCAGTACTTC.

This clone appeared a single time. V gene TRBV5-6 combines with J gene TRBJ1-1, with a weak D call TRBD1 (5 bases). Germline V lookup: CDR1 SGHDT, CDR2 YYEEEE. V was pared by 6 bases and J by 4 bases, with 13 bases between. This CDR3 has 13 amino acids. The CDR3 loop reads CASTIQGGTEAFF. Here the CDR3 DNA reads TGTGCCAGCACCATTCAGGGAGGCACTGAAGCTTTCTTT.

This rearrangement joins TRBV11-1 to TRBJ1-1, with D maybe TRBD1 (6 bases). Germline V gives CDR1 SGHAT, CDR2 FQDESV (reference sequence). V was clipped by 3 bases and J by 4 bases, with 9 bases between them. This CDR3 spans 13 amino acids. The CDR3 is CASSFQGPTEAFF. The CDR3 bases are TGTGCCAGCAGCTTCCAGGGGCCCACTGAAGCTTTCTTT.

V and J are TRBV30 and TRBJ2-7, with no clear D. The V end was cut by 4 bases, the J end by 2 bases, with 9 bases between. The CDR3 extends over 12 amino acids. Germline V gene sequence: CDR1 GTSNPN, CDR2 SVGIG (reference sequence). The CDR3 loop is CAWTSGPYEQYF. CDR3 in DNA: TGTGCCTGGACCTCCGGCCCCTACGAGCAGTACTTC.

A single count supports this clone. The J gene is TRBJ2-4, the V gene TRBV25-1; TRBD1 matches 8 bases. CDR1 MGHDK and CDR2 SYGVNS come from the germline V gene. The V segment lost 5 bases and the J segment 4 bases; nucleotides outside the gene matches: 10. The CDR3 is 16 residues long. CDR3 amino acids: CASSMTGAIGKNIQYF. The CDR3 bases are TGTGCCAGCAGTATGACAGGGGCCATCGGGAAAAACATTCAGTACTTC. Based on the CDR3 plus reference TRBV25-1 and TRBJ2-4, the full variable domain is EADIYQTPRYLVIGTGKKITLECSQTMGHDKMYWYQQDPGMELHLIHYSYGVNSTEKGDLSSESTVSRIRTEHFPLTLESARPSHTSQYLCASSMTGAIGKNIQYFGAGTRLSVL.

The chain links TRBV10-3 to TRBJ1-2; 11 nucleotides match TRBD1. Germline CDR1 is ENHRY and CDR2 is SYGVKD. J gave up 4 bases and V 3 bases, and 7 bases lay outside the gene matches. CDR3 length: 16 residues. For the CDR3, the DNA is TGTGCCATCAGTGATCAGGACAGGGGGCGCTTCTATGGCTACACCTTC. Translation: CAISDQDRGRFYGYTF.

The V and J genes are TRBV19 and TRBJ1-2; D call uncertain. Trimming cost V 7 bases and J 0 bases, with 6 bases left between them. The CDR3 consists of 12 residues. Germline V gene sequence: CDR1 LNHDA, CDR2 SQIVND (reference sequence). CDR3 region: CASIVANYGYTF. The CDR3 bases are TGTGCCAGTATCGTAGCTAACTATGGCTACACCTTC.

In its sample, this clone was seen once. The chain employs TRBV7-3 and TRBJ1-1; D remains unclear. V lost 4 bases and J lost 1, with 7 bases in between. The CDR3 is 13 amino acids. CDR1 is SGHTA, CDR2 FQGTGA, per germline. The CDR3 DNA reads TGTGCCAGCAGCTCCCTGAGGAACACTGAAGCTTTCTTT. It encodes CASSSLRNTEAFF. Combining the CDR3 with reference TRBV7-3 and TRBJ1-1 gives the whole variable domain GAGVSQTPSNKVTEKGKYVELRCDPISGHTALYWYRQSLGQGPEFLIYFQGTGAADDSGLPNDRFFAVRPEGSVSTLKIQRTERGDSAVYLCASSSLRNTEAFFGQGTRLTVV.

The chain employs TRBV6-1 and TRBJ1-6; TRBD1 agrees at 9 bases. The CDR3 loop spans 13 amino acids. Germline V gene sequence: CDR1 MNHNS, CDR2 SASEGT. V lost 10 bases, J lost 6 bases, and 4 bases stayed unmatched. The CDR3 protein is CATSDRGNSPLHF. CDR3 nucleotide sequence: TGTGCCACTTCGGACAGGGGTAATTCACCCCTCCACTTT.

The V gene is TRBV4-2, the J gene TRBJ2-6; D is unresolved. This CDR3 is built from 18 residues. With 2 bases removed from V and 0 bases from J, the gap between germline ends came to 14 bases. Per germline, CDR1 LGHNA and CDR2 YNFKEQ. Written as DNA, the CDR3 is TGTGCCAGCAGCCAATCCCGGGCCCGAACCTCTGGGGCCAACGTCCTGACTTTC. Translating gives CASSQSRARTSGANVLTF.

V usage is TRBV9 and J usage is TRBJ1-2, with 7 bases that match TRBD1. With 0 bases clipped from V and 6 bases from J, the junction kept 2 bases outside the gene matches. The V gene's germline CDR1 is SGDLS and CDR2 YYNGEE. The CDR3 has 13 amino acids. The CDR3 is CASSVVQGNGYTF. For the CDR3, the DNA is TGTGCCAGCAGCGTAGTACAGGGGAATGGCTACACCTTC.

This chain uses TRBV7-9 with TRBJ2-1; D not resolved. The germline V gene encodes CDR1 SEHNR and CDR2 FQNEAQ (reference sequence). The CDR3 covers 17 residues. V lost 5 bases and J 0 bases, leaving 17 bases between the germline ends. Here the CDR3 reads CASSPDVGESSYNEQFF. As DNA, the CDR3 is TGTGCCAGCAGCCCGGATGTGGGCGAAAGCTCCTACAATGAGCAGTTCTTC.

J is TRBJ2-5 and V is TRBV5-1; TRBD2 agrees at 13 bases. Unmatched junction bases numbered 3, after V lost 3 bases and J lost 1 base. This CDR3 has 16 amino acids. Germline V gene data show CDR1 as SGHRS and CDR2 as YFSETQ. CDR3 in amino acids: CASSSGLAGAQETQYF. The CDR3 region has the DNA TGCGCCAGCAGCTCCGGACTAGCGGGGGCCCAAGAGACCCAGTACTTC. Together with reference TRBV5-1 and TRBJ2-5, the CDR3 gives the full variable domain: KAGVTQTPRYLIKTRGQQVTLSCSPISGHRSVSWYQQTPGQGLQFLFEYFSETQRNKGNFPGRFSGRQFSNSRSEMNVSTLELGDSALYLCASSSGLAGAQETQYFGPGTRLLVL.

The chain recombines TRBV5-4 with TRBJ1-5; D unclear. Trimming shortened V by 1 base and J by 0 bases, and 5 bases separated the two germline ends. Germline lookup yields CDR1 SGHNT and CDR2 YYREEE (reference sequence). This CDR3 comprises 14 residues. As DNA, the CDR3 is TGTGCCAGCAGCTTGCATTATAGCAATCAGCCCCAGCATTTT. It encodes CASSLHYSNQPQHF.

V usage is TRBV6-4 and J usage is TRBJ1-1; D not certain. Germline CDR1 and CDR2: MRHNA and SNTAGT. With 3 bases removed from V and 4 bases from J, the gap between germline ends came to 9 bases. The CDR3 sequence is 13 residues long. CDR3 residues: CASSEGSGTEAFF. CDR3 DNA: TGTGCCAGCAGTGAAGGTAGCGGCACTGAAGCTTTCTTT.

This chain joins TRBV30 and TRBJ2-1; D is unclear. Germline assignment: CDR1 GTSNPN and CDR2 SVGIG (reference sequence). V was trimmed by 3 bases and J by 8 bases, leaving 8 bases between them. The CDR3 has 11 amino acids. Written as DNA, the CDR3 is TGTGCCTGGAGGCGCAGTTATGAGCAGTTCTTC. Amino acids: CAWRRSYEQFF.